The rows below give T cell receptor beta chains drawn from one sample of a study of blood T cell repertoires in COVID-19. The repertoire was sequenced with immunoSEQ multiplex PCR; TCRdb's copy has only in-frame clones and lacks some. Here the sample spans about 270,000 clones, approximately 90% being singletons. Sample: PBMCs or T cells enriched from blood (not recorded which). The receptors shown here come from a man aged 40-55 years who had been exposed to COVID-19. CDR3s include the opening cysteine and the closing phenylalanine or tryptophan. The D gene is left open where the match is weak. Clone sizes are given selectively: once, few, many, or a class where the clone is expanded.

j_call v_call d_call clone_size cdr3_aa cdr3_nt
TRBJ1-2 TRBV6-6 . . CATKGLPDGYTF TGTGCCACTAAGGGGCTTCCGGATGGCTACACCTTC
TRBJ1-2 TRBV28 TRBD1 . CASSSGQGTYGYTF TGTGCCAGCAGTTCCGGACAGGGGACCTATGGCTACACCTTC
TRBJ2-2 TRBV6-2/TRBV6-3 . once CASSLPTGKPTGELFF TGTGCCAGCAGTCTCCCGACTGGAAAGCCGACCGGGGAGCTGTTTTTT
TRBJ2-7 TRBV27 TRBD2 . CASSLTAGDWEEQYF TGTGCCAGCAGTCTCACAGCGGGGGACTGGGAGGAGCAGTACTTC
TRBJ1-2 TRBV28 TRBD1 . CASNEAGTGDGYTF TGTGCCAGCAATGAGGCCGGGACAGGGGATGGCTACACCTTC
TRBJ2-5 TRBV5-6 . many CASSHRDQETQYF TGTGCCAGCAGCCACCGGGATCAAGAGACCCAGTACTTC
TRBJ2-1 TRBV27 . . CASSRAEIRGYNEQFF TGTGCCAGCAGCCGCGCGGAAATTCGCGGCTACAATGAGCAGTTCTTC
TRBJ1-1 TRBV11-2 TRBD1 . CASSVGDRGYTEAFF TGTGCCAGCAGCGTGGGGGACAGGGGGTACACTGAAGCTTTCTTT
TRBJ2-3 TRBV3-1/TRBV3-2 TRBD2 . CASSQVVGTSGSPGTDTQYF TGTGCCAGCAGCCAAGTCGTTGGTACTAGCGGGAGTCCCGGCACAGATACGCAGTATTTT
TRBJ1-2 TRBV5-1 TRBD1 . CASSLRTGGYGYTF TGCGCCAGCAGCTTACGGACAGGGGGCTATGGCTACACCTTC
TRBJ2-7 TRBV27 TRBD2 . CASRNLAGGSSYEQYF TGTGCCAGCAGAAACCTAGCGGGAGGCTCTTCCTACGAGCAGTACTTC
TRBJ1-6 TRBV28 TRBD1 . CASSSGQGASSPLHF TGTGCCAGCAGTTCGGGACAGGGGGCTTCTTCACCCCTCCACTTT
TRBJ2-3 TRBV4-1 . . CASSPGRDRSTDTQYF TGCGCCAGCAGCCCGGGGAGGGACAGGTCCACAGATACGCAGTATTTT
TRBJ2-3 TRBV5-1 . . CASSFSPGWPDTQYF TGCGCCAGCAGCTTTTCGCCAGGGTGGCCAGATACGCAGTATTTT
TRBJ1-1 TRBV30 TRBD1 . CAWIDRANTEAFF TGTGCCTGGATCGACAGGGCCAACACTGAAGCTTTCTTT
TRBJ2-1 TRBV6-5 TRBD1 once CASRRTGGYNEQFF TGTGCCAGCAGGAGGACAGGGGGCTACAATGAGCAGTTCTTC
TRBJ2-6 TRBV5-1 TRBD1 . CASSVTGGGNVLTF TGCGCCAGCAGCGTTACAGGGGGCGGGAACGTCCTGACTTTC
TRBJ2-3 TRBV7-9 TRBD1 . CASSFGQGADTQYF TGTGCCAGCAGCTTTGGACAGGGCGCAGATACGCAGTATTTT
TRBJ2-7 TRBV7-9 TRBD1 . CASSDRGSTYEQYF TGTGCCAGCAGCGACAGGGGAAGTACCTACGAGCAGTACTTC
TRBJ1-2 TRBV2 . . CASSEFQGMGGYTF TGTGCCAGCAGTGAATTTCAGGGAATGGGAGGCTACACCTTC
TRBJ1-1 TRBV28 . . CASSLQVVSEAFF TGTGCCAGCAGTTTACAGGTGGTCTCTGAAGCTTTCTTT
TRBJ1-3 TRBV5-4 . . CASSPGQPGNTIYF TGTGCCAGCAGCCCCGGACAGCCTGGAAACACCATATATTTT
TRBJ2-7 TRBV29-1 . . CSVESGSYEQYF TGCAGCGTTGAATCAGGTTCCTACGAGCAGTACTTC
TRBJ1-3 TRBV30 . few CASWTAGNTIYF TGTGCCTCATGGACAGCGGGAAACACCATATATTTT
TRBJ2-1 TRBV21-1 . . CASRDPGLAYNEQFF TGTGCCAGCAGAGACCCGGGACTAGCCTACAATGAGCAGTTCTTC
TRBJ2-2 TRBV7-9 TRBD2 . CASSFPGLVTGELFF TGTGCCAGCAGCTTCCCGGGACTAGTAACTGGGGAGCTGTTTTTT
TRBJ1-2 TRBV29-1 . . CSVDRGVGYGYTF TGCAGCGTTGACCGGGGTGTCGGGTATGGCTACACCTTC
TRBJ2-3 TRBV4-2 . few CASSPSVVASLTDTQYF TGTGCCAGCAGCCCCTCTGTGGTTGCTAGCCTCACAGATACGCAGTATTTT
TRBJ1-3 TRBV30 . . CAWSHGNSGNTIYF TGTGCCTGGAGCCACGGGAACTCTGGAAACACCATATATTTT